These T cell receptor beta chains were read from a single sample in a study of tumor-infiltrating lymphocytes in localized non-small cell lung cancer. Libraries were prepared by immunoSEQ multiplex PCR; TCRdb keeps only in-frame clonotypes and omits some of them. The table includes roughly 8,500 clones, 60% to 80% detected once. What was sequenced was uninvolved lung tissue not adjacent to the tumor. The receptors shown here come from a human donor with non-small cell lung cancer. Each CDR3 is given with its conserved first and last residue. D genes are given only for firm matches. The size of a clone is reported for some rows only, either as once, few or many, or as a class for expanded clones.

>NA|NA|TRBJ1-1|TRBV28
CASGRANTEAFF
TGTGCCAGCGGACGGGCGAACACTGAAGCTTTCTTT
>NA|NA|TRBJ2-2|TRBV9
CASSASVTGELFF
TGTGCCAGCAGCGCATCTGTCACCGGGGAGCTGTTTTTT
>NA|NA|TRBJ2-1|TRBV29-1
CSVEEEASSYNEQFF
TGCAGCGTTGAGGAGGAGGCCAGCTCCTACAATGAGCAGTTCTTC
>NA|few|TRBJ1-3|TRBV2
CASSEDSAGNTIYF
TGTGCCAGCAGTGAAGACAGTGCTGGAAACACCATATATTTT
>NA|NA|TRBJ2-2|TRBV19
CASSGLAGTSGELFF
TGTGCCAGTAGTGGTCTGGCGGGGACCTCCGGGGAGCTGTTTTTT
>TRBD1|few|TRBJ2-7|TRBV5-8
CASSLRGQGTYEQYF
TGTGCCAGCAGCTTGAGGGGACAGGGGACGTACGAGCAGTACTTC
>TRBD2|NA|TRBJ2-1|TRBV5-1
CASSARLADYNEQFF
TGCGCCAGCAGCGCCCGACTAGCGGACTACAATGAGCAGTTCTTC
>NA|NA|TRBJ2-7|TRBV7-2
CASSLDWNSVEQYF
TGTGCCAGCAGCTTAGACTGGAACTCGGTCGAGCAGTACTTC
>NA|once|TRBJ2-1|TRBV9
CASSASSYEQFF
TGTGCCAGCAGCGCCTCTTCCTATGAGCAGTTCTTC
>TRBD1|NA|TRBJ2-7|TRBV7-2
CASRSGTGESEQYF
TGTGCCAGCAGGAGCGGGACAGGGGAAAGCGAGCAGTACTTC
>TRBD2|NA|TRBJ2-7|TRBV7-6
CASSRTGLADYEQYF
TGTGCCAGCAGCCGCACGGGACTAGCGGATTACGAGCAGTACTTC
>NA|few|TRBJ2-2|TRBV11-2
CASSLGTRGELFF
TGTGCCAGCAGCTTAGGGACGCGGGGGGAGCTGTTTTTT
>TRBD2|NA|TRBJ2-3|TRBV11-3
CASGLAGGTDTQYF
TGTGCCAGCGGCCTAGCGGGAGGAACAGATACGCAGTATTTT